The clone carrying this T cell receptor beta chain was found a few times. The antigen is unknown. The data derive from a study of spatial heterogeneity in lung cancer. Each CDR3 protein is one row after TCRdb ran MiXCR on the 5' RACE reads. Of just under 45,000 distinct CDR3 sequences in the sample, approximately 24% were seen once. Overall study findings and caveats: Among blood samples, ubiquitous expanded tumor TCRs appeared more at resection than at follow-up.

Stated time point: blood at routine non-recurrence follow-up after resection. Trimming removed 3 bases at V and 1 base at J, with 6 bases between. Germline V CDR1 and CDR2: LNHDA, SQIVND (reference sequence). The CDR3 loop spans 13 amino acids. This TCR was recovered from a female donor with early-stage non-small cell lung cancer. The rearrangement joins TRBV19 to TRBJ1-1; weak D call: TRBD1 (5 bases). This specimen consisted of PBMCs, obtained at follow-up. CDR3 residues: CASSMTANTEAFF. CDR3 nucleotide sequence: TGTGCCAGTAGTATGACAGCGAACACTGAAGCTTTCTTT.